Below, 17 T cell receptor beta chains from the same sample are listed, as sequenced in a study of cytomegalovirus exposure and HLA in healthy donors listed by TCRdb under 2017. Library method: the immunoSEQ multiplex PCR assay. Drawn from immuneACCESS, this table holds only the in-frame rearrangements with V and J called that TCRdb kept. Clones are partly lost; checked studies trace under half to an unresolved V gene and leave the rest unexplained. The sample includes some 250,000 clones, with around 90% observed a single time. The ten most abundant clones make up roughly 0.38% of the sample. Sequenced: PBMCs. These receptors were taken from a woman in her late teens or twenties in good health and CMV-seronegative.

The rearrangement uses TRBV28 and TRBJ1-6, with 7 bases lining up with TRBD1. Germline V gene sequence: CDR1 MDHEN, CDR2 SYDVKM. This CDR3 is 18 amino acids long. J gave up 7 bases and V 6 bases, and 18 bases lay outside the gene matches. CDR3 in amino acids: CASRPPGQDAYANSPLHF. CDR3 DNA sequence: TGTGCCAGCAGGCCACCCGGACAGGACGCGTACGCGAATTCACCCCTCCACTTT.

DNA of the CDR3: TGTGCCAGCAGTGAAAGGACATCCGGGTCGGCTTTCTTT. This sequence encodes CASSERTSGSAFF. The chain recombines TRBV6-1 with TRBJ1-1; weak D call: TRBD1 (5 bases). V was pared by 2 bases and J by 11 bases, with 15 bases between. CDR1 is MNHNS, CDR2 SASEGT, per germline. This CDR3 is built from 13 residues.

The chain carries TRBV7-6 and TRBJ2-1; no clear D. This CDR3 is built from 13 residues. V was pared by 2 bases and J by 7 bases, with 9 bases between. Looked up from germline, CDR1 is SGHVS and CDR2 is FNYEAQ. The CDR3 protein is CASSLSPQNEQFF. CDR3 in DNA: TGTGCCAGCAGCTTATCCCCCCAAAATGAGCAGTTCTTC.

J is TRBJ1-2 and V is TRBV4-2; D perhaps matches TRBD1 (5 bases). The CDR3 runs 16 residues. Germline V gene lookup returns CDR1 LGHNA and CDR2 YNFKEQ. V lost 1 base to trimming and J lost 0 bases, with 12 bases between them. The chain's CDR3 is CASSQANGQANYGYTF. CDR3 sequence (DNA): TGTGCCAGCAGCCAAGCGAACGGACAAGCTAACTATGGCTACACCTTC.

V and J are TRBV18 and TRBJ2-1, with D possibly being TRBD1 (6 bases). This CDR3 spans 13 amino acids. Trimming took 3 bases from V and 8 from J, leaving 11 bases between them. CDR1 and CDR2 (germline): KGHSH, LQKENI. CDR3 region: CASSPNKGDEQFF. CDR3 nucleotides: TGTGCCAGCTCACCGAACAAGGGGGATGAGCAGTTCTTC.

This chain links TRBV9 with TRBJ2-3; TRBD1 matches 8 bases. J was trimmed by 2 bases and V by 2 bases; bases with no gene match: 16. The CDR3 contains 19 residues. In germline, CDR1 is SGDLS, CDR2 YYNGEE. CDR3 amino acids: CASSVTPATGGLNTDTQYF. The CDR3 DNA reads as TGTGCCAGCAGCGTCACCCCTGCAACAGGGGGTCTAAACACAGATACGCAGTATTTT.

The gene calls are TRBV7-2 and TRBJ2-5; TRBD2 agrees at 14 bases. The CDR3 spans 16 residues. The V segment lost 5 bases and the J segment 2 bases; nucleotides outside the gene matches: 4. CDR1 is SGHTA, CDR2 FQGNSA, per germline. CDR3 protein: CASSHRLAGGQETQYF. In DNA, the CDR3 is TGTGCCAGCAGCCATAGACTAGCGGGGGGGCAAGAGACCCAGTACTTC.

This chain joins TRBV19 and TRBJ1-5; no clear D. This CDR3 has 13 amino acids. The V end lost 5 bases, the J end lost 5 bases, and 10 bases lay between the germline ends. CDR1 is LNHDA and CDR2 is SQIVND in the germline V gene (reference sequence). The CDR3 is CASSFQEYQPQHF. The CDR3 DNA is TGTGCCAGTAGTTTCCAGGAATATCAGCCCCAGCATTTT.

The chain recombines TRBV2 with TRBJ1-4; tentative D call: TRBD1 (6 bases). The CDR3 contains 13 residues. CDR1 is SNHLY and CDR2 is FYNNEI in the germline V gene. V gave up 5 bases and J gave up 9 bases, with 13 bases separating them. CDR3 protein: CASSPGQMKKLFF. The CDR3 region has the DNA TGTGCCAGCAGTCCAGGACAGATGAAAAAACTGTTTTTT.

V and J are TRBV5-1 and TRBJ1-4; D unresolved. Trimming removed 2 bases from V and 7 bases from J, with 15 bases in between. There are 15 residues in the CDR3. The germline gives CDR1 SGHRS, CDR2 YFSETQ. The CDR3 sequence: CASSFNLQRSEKLFF. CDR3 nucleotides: TGCGCCAGCAGCTTTAACCTCCAAAGGAGTGAAAAACTGTTTTTT.

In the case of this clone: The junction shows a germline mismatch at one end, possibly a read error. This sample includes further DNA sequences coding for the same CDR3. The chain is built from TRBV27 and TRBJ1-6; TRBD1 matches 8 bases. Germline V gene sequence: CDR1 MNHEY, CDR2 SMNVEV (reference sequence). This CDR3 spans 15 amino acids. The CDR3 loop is CASTNLGQDNSPLHF. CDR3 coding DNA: TGTGCCAGCACTAACTTGGGACAGGATAATTCGCCCCTCCACTTT.

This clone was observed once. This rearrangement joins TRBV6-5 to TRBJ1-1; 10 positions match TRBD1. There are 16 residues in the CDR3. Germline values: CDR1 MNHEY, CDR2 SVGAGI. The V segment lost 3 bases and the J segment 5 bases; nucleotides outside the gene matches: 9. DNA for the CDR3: TGTGCCAGCAGTTATGGCGGGACAGGGGTTGGAACTGAAGCTTTCTTT. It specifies CASSYGGTGVGTEAFF.

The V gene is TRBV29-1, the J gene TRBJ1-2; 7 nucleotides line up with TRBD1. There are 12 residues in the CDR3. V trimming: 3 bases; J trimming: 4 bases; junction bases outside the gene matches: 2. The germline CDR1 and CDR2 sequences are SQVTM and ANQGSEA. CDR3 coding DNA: TGCAGCGTTGACGGGACAGCCTATGGCTACACCTTC. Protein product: CSVDGTAYGYTF. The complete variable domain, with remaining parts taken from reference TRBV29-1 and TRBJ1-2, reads SAVISQKPSRDICQRGTSLTIQCQVDSQVTMMFWYRQQPGQSLTLIATANQGSEATYESGFVIDKFPISRPNLTFSTLTVSNMSPEDSSIYLCSVDGTAYGYTFGSGTRLTVV.

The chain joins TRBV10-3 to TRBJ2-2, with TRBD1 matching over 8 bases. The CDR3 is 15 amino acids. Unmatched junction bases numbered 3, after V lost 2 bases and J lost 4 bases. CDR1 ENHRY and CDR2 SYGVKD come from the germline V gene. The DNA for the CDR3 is TGTGCCATCAGTGAGGGACAGGGATTCACCGGGGAGCTGTTTTTT. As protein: CAISEGQGFTGELFF.

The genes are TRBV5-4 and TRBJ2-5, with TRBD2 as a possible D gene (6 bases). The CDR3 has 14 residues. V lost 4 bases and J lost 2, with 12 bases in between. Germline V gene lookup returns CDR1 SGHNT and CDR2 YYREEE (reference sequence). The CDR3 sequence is CASSHPGTQETQYF. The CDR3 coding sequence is TGTGCCAGCAGCCACCCCGGGACTCAAGAGACCCAGTACTTC.

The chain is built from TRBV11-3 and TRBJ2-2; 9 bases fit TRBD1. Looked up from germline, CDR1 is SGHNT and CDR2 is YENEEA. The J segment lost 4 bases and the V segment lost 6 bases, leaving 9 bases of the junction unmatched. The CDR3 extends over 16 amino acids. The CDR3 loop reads CASSSLTGGRTGELFF. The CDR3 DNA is TGTGCCAGCAGTTCACTTACAGGGGGCCGCACCGGGGAGCTGTTTTTT.

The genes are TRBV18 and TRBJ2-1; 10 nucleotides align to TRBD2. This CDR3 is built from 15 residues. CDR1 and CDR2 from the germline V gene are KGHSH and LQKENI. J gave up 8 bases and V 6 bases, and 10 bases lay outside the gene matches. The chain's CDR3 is CASSASGLAVDEQFF. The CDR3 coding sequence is TGTGCCAGCTCGGCTTCCGGACTAGCGGTTGATGAGCAGTTCTTC.